This TCR beta chain was sequenced for a study of CD8 T cells in ankylosing spondylitis. Regarding the study as a whole: Disease-linked clones bore a CD8+ phenotype and were relatively rare in peripheral blood. Ankylosing spondylitis blood appeared to be characterized by a TCR beta motif of roughly eight highly homologous variants. Within matched ankylosing spondylitis synovial fluid, disease-linked clones were reportedly significantly enriched.

Comments on this clonotype: Antigen unknown.

Quantitative 5'-RACE with molecular barcodes produced the TCR beta libraries. In TCRdb, the 5' RACE reads were re-called with MiXCR into one record per CDR3 protein. The sample has about 190,000 distinct CDR3 sequences, 10% to 15% seen once. Sample: blood, either unsorted or a sorted T cell fraction (not recorded which). The receptor's source is a female donor with ankylosing spondylitis or in good health (not recorded which).

CDR3 sequence: CASSPQGRGPEEQYF. Here the CDR3 DNA reads TGTGCCAGCAGCCCTCAGGGCAGGGGACCAGAGGAGCAGTACTTC. The chain employs TRBV7-2 and TRBJ2-7, with a tentative D call TRBD1 (6 bases). V dropped 5 bases and J dropped 7 bases, with 21 bases sitting between them. The CDR3 contains 15 residues. Germline-derived CDR1 and CDR2 are SGHTA and FQGNSA.